This TCR beta chain was profiled in a study of graft-versus-host responses after intestinal transplantation. About the research overall: Induction using anti-thymocyte globulin, followed by tacrolimus and steroids for approximately 3 years, was given to all recipients. Whole-study results and caveats: GvH clones detected in recipient marrow included some appearing first in ileum or blood.

This clone was seen only a few times. Germline V gives CDR1 SGHVS, CDR2 FQNEAQ. The germline V and J ends were trimmed by 0 bases and 7 bases, with 10 bases remaining between them. This CDR3 has 15 amino acids. Profiled with immunoSEQ multiplex PCR; TCRdb holds only in-frame clones, not every one. The sample has about 18,000 clones, over 35% seen once. Investigators plated approximately 200,000 CFSE-labeled responder cells together with approximately 200,000 irradiated stimulator cells labeled with violet dye. CD3+CD4+ and CD3+CD8+ responders that were proliferating and CFSE-low were sorted post-reaction.

The sequence was obtained from a human patient who received an intestinal transplant. Specimen: alloreactive CD4+ T cells from a mixed lymphocyte reaction culture, collected before intestinal transplant. Specified subset: CFSE-low proliferating T cells sorted from roughly six-day pre-transplant mixed lymphocyte reaction (GvH or HvG direction). This chain uses TRBV7-8 with TRBJ1-6, with D possibly being TRBD1 (5 bases). CDR3 bases: TGTGCCAGCAGCTTAGCGGGGGGTGAAAATTCACCCCTCCACTTT. The encoded protein is CASSLAGGENSPLHF.